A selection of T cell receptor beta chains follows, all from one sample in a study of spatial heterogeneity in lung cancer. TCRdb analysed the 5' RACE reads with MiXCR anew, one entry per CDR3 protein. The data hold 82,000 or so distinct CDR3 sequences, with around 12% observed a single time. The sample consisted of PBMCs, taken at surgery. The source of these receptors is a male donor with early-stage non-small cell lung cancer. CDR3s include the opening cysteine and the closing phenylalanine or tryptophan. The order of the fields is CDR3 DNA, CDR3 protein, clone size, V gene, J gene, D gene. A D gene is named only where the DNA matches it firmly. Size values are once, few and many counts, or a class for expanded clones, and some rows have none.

DNA: TGTGCCAGCAGTGAGGAGGTTCCCTATGGCTACACCTTC; CDR3: CASSEEVPYGYTF; size: few; V: TRBV6-1; J: TRBJ1-2; D: .
DNA: TGTGCCACCAGTGAGGGGTATGTGAGTGAGCAGTTCTTC; CDR3: CATSEGYVSEQFF; size: .; V: TRBV24-1; J: TRBJ2-1; D: .
DNA: TGCGCCAGCAGCTCGGACAGGATTGGGACCGGGGAGCTGTTTTTT; CDR3: CASSSDRIGTGELFF; size: few; V: TRBV5-1; J: TRBJ2-2; D: TRBD1
DNA: TGTGCCAGCAGGGCACTAGCGACAGATACGCAGTATTTT; CDR3: CASRALATDTQYF; size: .; V: TRBV2; J: TRBJ2-3; D: TRBD2
DNA: TGTGCCAGCAGCTTGGGAGGGTTCGGGGAGCTGTTTTTT; CDR3: CASSLGGFGELFF; size: few; V: TRBV11-1; J: TRBJ2-2; D: TRBD2
DNA: TGTGCCAGCAGCCCCGGGACTCGCCACGATGAGCAGTTCTTC; CDR3: CASSPGTRHDEQFF; size: .; V: TRBV11-2; J: TRBJ2-1; D: .
DNA: TGTGCCAGCAGCTTAAGGGATGGCTACACCTTC; CDR3: CASSLRDGYTF; size: .; V: TRBV7-9; J: TRBJ1-2; D: .
DNA: TGCAGTGCTAGAGACAGAAGGGTTGAGAGTACAGATACGCAGTATTTT; CDR3: CSARDRRVESTDTQYF; size: .; V: TRBV20-1; J: TRBJ2-3; D: .
DNA: TGTGCCTGGAGTGTACTGGGACAGGGATCGGAGACCCAGTACTTC; CDR3: CAWSVLGQGSETQYF; size: few; V: TRBV30; J: TRBJ2-5; D: TRBD1
DNA: TGTGCCAGCACCAACGGTGAGGGGCCATATCAGCCCCAGCATTTT; CDR3: CASTNGEGPYQPQHF; size: .; V: TRBV6-2/TRBV6-3; J: TRBJ1-5; D: .
DNA: TGTGCCAGCAGCCAAGATCTTGCGGGACTTGAGAACACCGGGGAGCTGTTTTTT; CDR3: CASSQDLAGLENTGELFF; size: .; V: TRBV3-1; J: TRBJ2-2; D: .
DNA: TGTGCCAGCAGCTTAGAAGGCCGTCAGCCCCAGCATTTT; CDR3: CASSLEGRQPQHF; size: few; V: TRBV7-9; J: TRBJ1-5; D: .
DNA: TGTGCCAGCAGAACAGAAGCGGCATCCTACAATGAGCAGTTCTTC; CDR3: CASRTEAASYNEQFF; size: .; V: TRBV7-3; J: TRBJ2-1; D: .
DNA: TGCAGCGTTGAATTGGGGGCAAATCAGCCCCAGCATTTT; CDR3: CSVELGANQPQHF; size: .; V: TRBV29-1; J: TRBJ1-5; D: .
DNA: TGTGCCAGCCGCCTCCTGGGGGGCCCCCAAGAGACCCAGTACTTC; CDR3: CASRLLGGPQETQYF; size: .; V: TRBV12-3/TRBV12-4; J: TRBJ2-5; D: .
DNA: TGTGCCAGCAGCCAAGTTGGTATGGCTAGCGGGAGAGGTCGGACCGGGGAGCTGTTTTTT; CDR3: CASSQVGMASGRGRTGELFF; size: .; V: TRBV4-2; J: TRBJ2-2; D: TRBD2
DNA: TGTGCCAGCAAATCTGGGGGTGAGCAGTACTTC; CDR3: CASKSGGEQYF; size: .; V: TRBV5-6; J: TRBJ2-7; D: .
DNA: TGTGCCAGCAGCTTAACGTTCGACAGGGGTTACGAGCAGTACTTC; CDR3: CASSLTFDRGYEQYF; size: many; V: TRBV7-2; J: TRBJ2-7; D: TRBD1
DNA: TGCAGCGCCCGACGGAGCACAGATACGCAGTATTTT; CDR3: CSARRSTDTQYF; size: few; V: TRBV29-1; J: TRBJ2-3; D: .
DNA: TGCAGCGTTTCACAGGGGGGAAACACTGAAGCTTTCTTT; CDR3: CSVSQGGNTEAFF; size: many; V: TRBV29-1; J: TRBJ1-1; D: TRBD1
DNA: TGTGCCAGCAGGAGGTCTGGGGCCAACGTCCTGACTTTC; CDR3: CASRRSGANVLTF; size: .; V: TRBV12-3/TRBV12-4; J: TRBJ2-6; D: .
DNA: TGTGCCAGCAGCTTAGGGCTGACAGGGAGCGGGGAGCTGTTTTTT; CDR3: CASSLGLTGSGELFF; size: few; V: TRBV7-8; J: TRBJ2-2; D: TRBD1
DNA: TGCAGTGCTAGATCGGTTGGGGGGACCGGGGAGCTGTTTTTT; CDR3: CSARSVGGTGELFF; size: .; V: TRBV20-1; J: TRBJ2-2; D: .
DNA: TGCAGTGCTAGAGGACAGGGGGAACAGCCCCAGCATTTT; CDR3: CSARGQGEQPQHF; size: few; V: TRBV20-1; J: TRBJ1-5; D: TRBD1
DNA: TGCGCCAGCAGCTTGGAAGGCCGACACCAAGAGACCCAGTACTTC; CDR3: CASSLEGRHQETQYF; size: few; V: TRBV5-1; J: TRBJ2-5; D: .
DNA: TGTGCCAGCAGTGAAGCCCAAAGGCAAGAGACCCAGTACTTC; CDR3: CASSEAQRQETQYF; size: .; V: TRBV2; J: TRBJ2-5; D: .
DNA: TGTGCCAGCCCGAAGCGGTCGGGGGACACTGAAGCTTTCTTT; CDR3: CASPKRSGDTEAFF; size: few; V: TRBV2; J: TRBJ1-1; D: .
DNA: TGCGCCAGCAGCCCGGGCTCCAGGGGAAGCTCCTACAATGAGCAGTTCTTC; CDR3: CASSPGSRGSSYNEQFF; size: .; V: TRBV5-1; J: TRBJ2-1; D: .
DNA: TGTGCCATCAGCGACAGGTCAACTAATGAAAAACTGTTTTTT; CDR3: CAISDRSTNEKLFF; size: many; V: TRBV10-3; J: TRBJ1-4; D: .
DNA: TGTGCCACCAGTGATTTAGTAGCGGGGGCGTACAATGAGCAGTTCTTC; CDR3: CATSDLVAGAYNEQFF; size: .; V: TRBV24-1; J: TRBJ2-1; D: TRBD2
DNA: TGCAGCGTTGAAGGGGACAGCAATGAGCAGTTCTTC; CDR3: CSVEGDSNEQFF; size: .; V: TRBV29-1; J: TRBJ2-1; D: TRBD1
DNA: TGCAGCGTTAACGGCAAGGGGGAGTCCTACGAGCAGTACTTC; CDR3: CSVNGKGESYEQYF; size: few; V: TRBV29-1; J: TRBJ2-7; D: .
DNA: TGTGCCAGCAGCCGAGCGACAGGGGGCTACCACGAGCAGTACTTC; CDR3: CASSRATGGYHEQYF; size: few; V: TRBV3-1; J: TRBJ2-7; D: TRBD1
DNA: TGCGCCAGCAGCGGAGGGGCAGGGGAAAATCAGCCCCAGCATTTT; CDR3: CASSGGAGENQPQHF; size: few; V: TRBV5-1; J: TRBJ1-5; D: .
DNA: TGTGCCAGCAGCACGACAGGGGCGATTAACACTGAAGCTTTCTTT; CDR3: CASSTTGAINTEAFF; size: many; V: TRBV28; J: TRBJ1-1; D: TRBD1
DNA: TGCAGTGCCTCAGGGGAAGAGACCCAGTACTTC; CDR3: CSASGEETQYF; size: many; V: TRBV20-1; J: TRBJ2-5; D: .
DNA: TGTGCCAGCAGTTTTCAGGAAGAGGGATACGAGCAGTACTTC; CDR3: CASSFQEEGYEQYF; size: few; V: TRBV7-9; J: TRBJ2-7; D: .
DNA: TGTGCCAGCAGCTTGGAAACAGGGAGCAATCAGCCCCAGCATTTT; CDR3: CASSLETGSNQPQHF; size: many; V: TRBV7-8; J: TRBJ1-5; D: .
DNA: TGTGCCAGCAGTGAAGCATGGGGGAGCTCCTACAATGAGCAGTTCTTC; CDR3: CASSEAWGSSYNEQFF; size: .; V: TRBV6-1; J: TRBJ2-1; D: .
DNA: TGTGCCAGCAGCTTGAAGGGCAGGGAAGAGACCCAGTACTTC; CDR3: CASSLKGREETQYF; size: .; V: TRBV5-6; J: TRBJ2-5; D: .
DNA: TGCAGTGCCAGGCGGGCGGGGGCGGGCTCCTACGAGCAGTACTTC; CDR3: CSARRAGAGSYEQYF; size: few; V: TRBV20-1; J: TRBJ2-7; D: .